What follows is one TCR beta chain and its context. Its antigen is not known. Then a second PCR, running about 7 to 11 cycles, was carried out with a sample-barcoded 5' primer and a J-beta primer mix. Each CDR3 protein gets one entry after TCRdb re-called the 5' RACE reads with MiXCR. The table shows 1.4 million or so distinct CDR3 sequences, with approximately 43% occurring only once. The source of the sample is a study of blood T cells in healthy people across ages. General observations from the study: The fall in TCR beta diversity per million T cells was roughly linear with age.

Germline CDR1 SEHNR, CDR2 FQNEAQ (reference sequence). Losses at the gene ends were 4 bases for V and 0 bases for J; bases not matched to a gene: 5. The CDR3 runs to 15 residues. The TCR originated in a woman aged 18-29 years in good health. The rearrangement joins TRBV7-9 to TRBJ2-7, with 8 positions matching TRBD1. The sequenced sample was blood. CDR3 sequence: CASSSWDRTSYEQYF. The CDR3 DNA sequence: TGTGCCAGCAGCTCCTGGGACAGGACCTCCTACGAGCAGTACTTC.